This T cell receptor beta chain was sequenced for a study of cytomegalovirus exposure and HLA in healthy donors. Points from the study as a whole: Follow-up analysis seemed to connect common viral pathogens with several of the most significant clusters identified. The authors confirmed in vitro that three CMV-associated chains were specific for CMV antigens.

This clone turned up a few times. Its cognate antigen is unknown. This CDR3 region has 17 residues. In germline, CDR1 is SGHTA, CDR2 FQGTGA. Trimming took off 5 bases at V and 1 base at J, with 17 bases between the two ends. The PCR employed 60 Vbeta primers together with 13 Jbeta primers. Method: immunoSEQ multiplex PCR; TCRdb's copy keeps in-frame clones and lacks some. The repertoire holds tens of thousands of clones, over 55% seen once, with roughly 21% in the top ten. This TCR was sampled from a woman aged 50 to 65 in good health and CMV-seropositive. Material for sequencing was PBMCs. This chain connects TRBV7-3 to TRBJ2-2; D perhaps matches TRBD1 (6 bases). This CDR3 reads CASSPHDRPLNTGELFF. The DNA of the CDR3 is TGTGCCAGCAGCCCGCACGACAGGCCCCTGAACACCGGGGAGCTGTTTTTT.